This T cell receptor (beta chain) stems from a study of blood T cell repertoires in COVID-19. Some clones are missing from TCRdb's copy, which holds only in-frame ones; the method was immunoSEQ multiplex PCR. The data contain just over 200,000 clones, about nine tenths of them singletons. V lost 0 bases and J lost 3, with 15 bases in between. This CDR3 comprises 17 residues. Germline CDR1 is SNHLY and CDR2 is FYNNEI. The source is a man at least 80 years old with acute or convalescent COVID-19. The rearrangement joins TRBV2 to TRBJ2-1, with a possible D match to TRBD2 (6 bases). Material: peripheral blood. This CDR3 is CASSEALLGGVYNEQFF. As DNA, the CDR3 is TGTGCCAGCAGTGAAGCGCTTCTCGGGGGAGTCTACAATGAGCAGTTCTTC.